Listed here is a single TCR beta chain. Its antigen is as yet unknown. This sample is drawn from a study of OX40 agonist ivuxolimab in advanced cancers. Overall study: Administration of intravenous ivuxolimab to patients occurred every 2 weeks at 0.01 to 10 mg/kg.

Broader study findings: What antigens the expanded peripheral T cells recognized was never established.

Trimming shortened V by 3 bases and J by 1 base, and 13 bases separated the two germline ends. Germline lookup yields CDR1 SNHLY and CDR2 FYNNEI. CDR3 length: 15 residues. The method was immunoSEQ multiplex PCR; TCRdb's version includes in-frame clones alone and lacks a portion of them. The sample includes tens of thousands of clones, around 90% of them seen just once. The chain joins TRBV2 to TRBJ2-7; no definite D call. The clonotype originates from an adult with an advanced solid tumor such as melanoma, head and neck, liver or kidney cancer. The specimen comprised CD4+ or CD8+ T cells sorted from blood, sampled in a trial of the OX40 agonist ivuxolimab. The CDR3 coding sequence is TGTGCCAGCAGTGAGTTTCAGGTCTCGTCCTACGAGCAGTACTTC. This translates into CASSEFQVSSYEQYF.